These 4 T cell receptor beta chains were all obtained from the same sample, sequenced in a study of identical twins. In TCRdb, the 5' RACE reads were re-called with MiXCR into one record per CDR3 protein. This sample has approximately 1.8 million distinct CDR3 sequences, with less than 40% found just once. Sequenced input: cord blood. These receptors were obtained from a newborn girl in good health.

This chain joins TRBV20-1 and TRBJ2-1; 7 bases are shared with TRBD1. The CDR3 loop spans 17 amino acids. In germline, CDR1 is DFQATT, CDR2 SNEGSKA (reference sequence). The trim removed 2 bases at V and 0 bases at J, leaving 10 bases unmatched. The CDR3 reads CSARSNRGGSSYNEQFF. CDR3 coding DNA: TGCAGTGCTAGATCAAACAGGGGCGGAAGCTCCTACAATGAGCAGTTCTTC.

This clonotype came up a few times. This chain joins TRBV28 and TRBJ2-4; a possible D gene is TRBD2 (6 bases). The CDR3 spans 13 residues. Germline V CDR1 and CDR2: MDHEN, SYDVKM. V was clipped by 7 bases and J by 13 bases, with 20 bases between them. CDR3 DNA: TGTGCCAGCACTTACCCTCCTCGGAGGGAGCAGTACTTC. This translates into CASTYPPRREQYF.

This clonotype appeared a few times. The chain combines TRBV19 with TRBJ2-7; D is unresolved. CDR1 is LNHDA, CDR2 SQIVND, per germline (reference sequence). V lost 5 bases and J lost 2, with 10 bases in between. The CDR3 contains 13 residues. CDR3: CASSWRKAYEQYF. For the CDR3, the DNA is TGTGCCAGTAGTTGGCGGAAAGCCTACGAGCAGTACTTC.

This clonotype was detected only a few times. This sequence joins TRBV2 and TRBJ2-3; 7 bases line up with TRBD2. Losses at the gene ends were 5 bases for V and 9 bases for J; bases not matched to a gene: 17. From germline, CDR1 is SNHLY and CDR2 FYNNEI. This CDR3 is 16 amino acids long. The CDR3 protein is CASSPSQGSGEDTQYF. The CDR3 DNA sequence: TGTGCCAGCAGTCCTTCCCAGGGCAGCGGGGAGGACACGCAGTATTTT.